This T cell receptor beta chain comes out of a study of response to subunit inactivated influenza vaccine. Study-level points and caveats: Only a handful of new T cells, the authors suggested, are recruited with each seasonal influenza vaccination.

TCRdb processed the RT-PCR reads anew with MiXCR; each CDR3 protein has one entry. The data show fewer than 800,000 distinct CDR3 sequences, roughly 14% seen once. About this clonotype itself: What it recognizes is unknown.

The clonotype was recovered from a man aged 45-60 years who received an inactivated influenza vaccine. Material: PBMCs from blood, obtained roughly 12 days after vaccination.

The chain's CDR3 is CASSLDVPHNEQFF. The CDR3 nucleotides are TGCGCCAGCAGCTTGGATGTGCCTCACAATGAGCAGTTCTTC. The rearrangement joins TRBV5-1 to TRBJ2-1; D gene unclear. This CDR3 has 14 residues. The germline gives CDR1 SGHRS, CDR2 YFSETQ. Deletions cut 0 bases from V and 5 bases from J, with 9 bases between.